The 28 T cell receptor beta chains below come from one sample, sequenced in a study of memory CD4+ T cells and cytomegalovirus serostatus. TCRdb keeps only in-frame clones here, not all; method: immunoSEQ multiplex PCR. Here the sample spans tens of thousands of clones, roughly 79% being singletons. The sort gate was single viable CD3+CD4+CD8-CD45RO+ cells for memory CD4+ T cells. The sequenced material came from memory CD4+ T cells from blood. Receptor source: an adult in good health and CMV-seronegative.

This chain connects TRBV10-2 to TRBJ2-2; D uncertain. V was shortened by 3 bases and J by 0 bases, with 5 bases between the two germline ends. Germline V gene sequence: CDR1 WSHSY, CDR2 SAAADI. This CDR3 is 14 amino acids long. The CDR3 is CASSEQSNTGELFF. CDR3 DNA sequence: TGCGCCAGCAGTGAACAGTCGAACACCGGGGAGCTGTTTTTT.

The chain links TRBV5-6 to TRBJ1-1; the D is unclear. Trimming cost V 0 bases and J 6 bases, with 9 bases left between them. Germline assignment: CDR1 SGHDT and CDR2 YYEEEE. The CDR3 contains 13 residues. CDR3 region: CASSLGAQSEAFF. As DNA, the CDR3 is TGTGCCAGCAGCTTGGGAGCCCAGTCTGAAGCTTTCTTT.

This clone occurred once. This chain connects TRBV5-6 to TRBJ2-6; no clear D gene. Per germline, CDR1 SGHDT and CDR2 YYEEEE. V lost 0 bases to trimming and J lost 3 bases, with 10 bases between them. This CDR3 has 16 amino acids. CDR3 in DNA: TGTGCCAGCAGCTTGGTGATGGGGTTTGGGGCCAACGTCCTGACTTTC. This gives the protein CASSLVMGFGANVLTF.

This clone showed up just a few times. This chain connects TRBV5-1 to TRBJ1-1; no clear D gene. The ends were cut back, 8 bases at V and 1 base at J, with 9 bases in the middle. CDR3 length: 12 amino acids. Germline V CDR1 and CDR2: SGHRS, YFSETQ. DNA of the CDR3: TGCGCCAGTAGCAAGGGGAACACTGAAGCTTTCTTT. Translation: CASSKGNTEAFF.

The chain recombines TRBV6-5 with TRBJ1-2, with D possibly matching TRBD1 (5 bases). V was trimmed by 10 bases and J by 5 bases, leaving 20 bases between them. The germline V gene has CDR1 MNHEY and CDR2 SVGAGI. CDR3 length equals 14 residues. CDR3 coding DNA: TGTGCCACCTTCCCAGTTACACGGGGGTATGGCTACACCTTC. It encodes CATFPVTRGYGYTF.

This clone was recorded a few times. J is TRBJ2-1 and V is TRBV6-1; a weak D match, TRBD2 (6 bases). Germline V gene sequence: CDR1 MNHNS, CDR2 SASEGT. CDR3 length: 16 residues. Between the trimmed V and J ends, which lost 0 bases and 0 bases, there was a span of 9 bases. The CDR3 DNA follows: TGTGCCAGCAGTGAAGCTCCCGGGGGCTCCTACAATGAGCAGTTCTTC. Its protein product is CASSEAPGGSYNEQFF.

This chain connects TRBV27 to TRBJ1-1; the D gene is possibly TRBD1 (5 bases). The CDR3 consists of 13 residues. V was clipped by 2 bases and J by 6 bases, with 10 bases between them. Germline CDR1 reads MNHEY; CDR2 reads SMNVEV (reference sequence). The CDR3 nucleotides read TGTGCCAGCAGTTTAAGGGGAAAACCTGAAGCTTTCTTT. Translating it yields CASSLRGKPEAFF.

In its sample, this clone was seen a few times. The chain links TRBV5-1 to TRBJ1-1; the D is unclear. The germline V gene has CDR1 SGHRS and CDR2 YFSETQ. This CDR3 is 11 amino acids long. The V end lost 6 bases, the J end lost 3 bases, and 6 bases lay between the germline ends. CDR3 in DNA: TGCGCCAGCAAGATGGACACTGAAGCTTTCTTT. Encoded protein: CASKMDTEAFF.

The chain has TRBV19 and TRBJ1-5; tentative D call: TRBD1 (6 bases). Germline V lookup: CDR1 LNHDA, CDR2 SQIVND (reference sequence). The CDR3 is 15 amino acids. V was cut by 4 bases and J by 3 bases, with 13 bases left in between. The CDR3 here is CASSKGRGDNQPQHF. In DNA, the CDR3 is TGTGCCAGTAGTAAAGGCAGGGGTGACAATCAGCCCCAGCATTTT.

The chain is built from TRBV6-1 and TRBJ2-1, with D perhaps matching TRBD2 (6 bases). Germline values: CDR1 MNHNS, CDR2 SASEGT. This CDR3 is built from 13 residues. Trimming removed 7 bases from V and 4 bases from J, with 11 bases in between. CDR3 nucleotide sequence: TGTGCCAGCAATGGACTAACTTACAATGAGCAGTTCTTC. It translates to CASNGLTYNEQFF.

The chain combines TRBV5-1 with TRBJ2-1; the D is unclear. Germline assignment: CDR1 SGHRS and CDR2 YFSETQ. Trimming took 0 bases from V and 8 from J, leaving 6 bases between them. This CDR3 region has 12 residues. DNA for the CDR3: TGCGCCAGCAGCTTGGATAACGATGAGCAGTTCTTC. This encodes CASSLDNDEQFF.

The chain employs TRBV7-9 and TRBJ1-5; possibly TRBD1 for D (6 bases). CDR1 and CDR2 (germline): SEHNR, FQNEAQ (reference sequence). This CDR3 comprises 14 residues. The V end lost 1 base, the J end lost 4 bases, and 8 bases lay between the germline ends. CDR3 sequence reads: CASSLGGGNQPQHF. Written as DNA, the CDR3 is TGTGCCAGCAGCTTAGGAGGGGGGAATCAGCCCCAGCATTTT.

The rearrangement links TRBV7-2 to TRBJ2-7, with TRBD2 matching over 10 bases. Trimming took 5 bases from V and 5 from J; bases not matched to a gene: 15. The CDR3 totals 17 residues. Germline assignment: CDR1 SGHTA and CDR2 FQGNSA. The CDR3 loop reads CASSPFTSSGRVNEQYF. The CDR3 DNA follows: TGTGCCAGCAGCCCCTTTACGTCAAGCGGGAGGGTGAACGAGCAGTACTTC.

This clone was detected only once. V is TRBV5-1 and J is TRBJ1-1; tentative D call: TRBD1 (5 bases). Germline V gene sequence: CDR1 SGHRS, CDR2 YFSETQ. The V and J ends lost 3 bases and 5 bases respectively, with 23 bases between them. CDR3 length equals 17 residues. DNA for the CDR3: TGCGCCAGCAGCTCAGGTCGGCAGGGTGGTAATGGGACTGAAGCTTTCTTT. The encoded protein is CASSSGRQGGNGTEAFF.

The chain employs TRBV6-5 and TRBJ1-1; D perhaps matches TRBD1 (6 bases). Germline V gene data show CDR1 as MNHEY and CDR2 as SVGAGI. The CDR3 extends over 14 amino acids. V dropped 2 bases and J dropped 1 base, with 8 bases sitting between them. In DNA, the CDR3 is TGTGCCAGCAGTTACGGACAGTCGAACACTGAAGCTTTCTTT. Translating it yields CASSYGQSNTEAFF.

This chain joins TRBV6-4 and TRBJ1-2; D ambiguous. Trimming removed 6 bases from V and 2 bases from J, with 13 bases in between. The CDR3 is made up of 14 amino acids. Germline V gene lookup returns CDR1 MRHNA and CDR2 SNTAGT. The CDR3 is CASSQGTVNYGYTF. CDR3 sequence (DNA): TGTGCCAGCAGCCAAGGTACAGTAAACTATGGCTACACCTTC.

This chain's CDR3 is CASSLHFDGTRVFF. The CDR3 DNA follows: TGTGCCAGCAGCTTACACTTTGACGGGACTAGGGTTTTCTTT. The chain is built from TRBV11-2 and TRBJ1-1; D might be TRBD1 (5 bases). The germline V gene has CDR1 SGHAT and CDR2 FQNNGV. CDR3 length: 14 residues. V was clipped by 2 bases and J by 13 bases, with 20 bases between them.

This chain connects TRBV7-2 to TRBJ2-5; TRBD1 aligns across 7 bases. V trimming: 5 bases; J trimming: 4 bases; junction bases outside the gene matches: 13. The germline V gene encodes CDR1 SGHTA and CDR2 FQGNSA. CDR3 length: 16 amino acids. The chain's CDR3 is CASSRQQGTVAETQYF. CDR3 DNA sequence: TGTGCCAGCAGCCGCCAACAGGGGACCGTCGCAGAGACCCAGTACTTC.

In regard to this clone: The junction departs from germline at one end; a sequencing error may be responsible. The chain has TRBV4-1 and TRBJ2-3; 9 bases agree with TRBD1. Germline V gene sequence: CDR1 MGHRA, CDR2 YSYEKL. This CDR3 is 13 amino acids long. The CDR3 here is CASSQEFGTGRNF. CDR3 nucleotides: TGCGCCAGCAGCCAAGAATTTGGGACAGGGAGGAATTTT.

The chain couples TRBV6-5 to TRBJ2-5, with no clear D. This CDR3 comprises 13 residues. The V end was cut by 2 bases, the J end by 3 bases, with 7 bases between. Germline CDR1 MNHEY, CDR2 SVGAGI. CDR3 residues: CASSYDTKETQYF. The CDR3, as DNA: TGTGCCAGCAGTTACGATACAAAAGAGACCCAGTACTTC.

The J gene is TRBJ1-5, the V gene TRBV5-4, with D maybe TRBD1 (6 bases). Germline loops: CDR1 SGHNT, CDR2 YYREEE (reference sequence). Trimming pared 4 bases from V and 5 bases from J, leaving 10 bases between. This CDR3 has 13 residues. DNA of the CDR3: TGTGCCAGCAGCGGGGGGGCGCATCAGCCCCAGCATTTT. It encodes CASSGGAHQPQHF. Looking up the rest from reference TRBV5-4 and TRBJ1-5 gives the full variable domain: ETGVTQSPTHLIKTRGQQVTLRCSSQSGHNTVSWYQQALGQGPQFIFQYYREEENGRGNFPPRFSGLQFPNYSSELNVNALELDDSALYLCASSGGAHQPQHFGDGTRLSIL.

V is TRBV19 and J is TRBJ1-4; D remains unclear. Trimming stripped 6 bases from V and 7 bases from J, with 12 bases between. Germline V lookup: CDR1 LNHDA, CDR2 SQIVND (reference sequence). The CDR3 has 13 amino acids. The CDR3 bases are TGTGCCAGTAGCAATGAAATGGGTGAAAAACTGTTTTTT. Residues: CASSNEMGEKLFF.

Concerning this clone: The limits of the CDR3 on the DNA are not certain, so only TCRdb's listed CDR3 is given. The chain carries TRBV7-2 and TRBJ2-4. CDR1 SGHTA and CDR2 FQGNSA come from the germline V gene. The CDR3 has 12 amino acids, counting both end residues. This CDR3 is CASSVGGGIPDF.

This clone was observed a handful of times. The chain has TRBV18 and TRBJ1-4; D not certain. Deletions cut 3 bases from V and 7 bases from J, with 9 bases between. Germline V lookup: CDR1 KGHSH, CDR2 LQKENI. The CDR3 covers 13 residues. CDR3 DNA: TGTGCCAGCTCACCTTGGGAAACTGAAAAACTGTTTTTT. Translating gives CASSPWETEKLFF.

The CDR3 loop reads CAWSVGGIPEKAFF. CDR3 bases: TGTGCCTGGAGTGTAGGAGGCATCCCGGAAAAAGCTTTCTTT. V usage is TRBV30 and J usage is TRBJ1-1; D unclear. V lost 0 bases and J 9 bases, leaving 17 bases between the germline ends. Germline assignment: CDR1 GTSNPN and CDR2 SVGIG (reference sequence). The CDR3 contains 14 residues.

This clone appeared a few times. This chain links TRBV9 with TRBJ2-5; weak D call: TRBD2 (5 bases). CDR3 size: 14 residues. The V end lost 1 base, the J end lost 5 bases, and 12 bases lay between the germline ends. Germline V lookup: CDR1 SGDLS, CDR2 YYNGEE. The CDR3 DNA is TGTGCCAGCAGCGTAACGAGCGGCCGGGAGACCCAGTACTTC. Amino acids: CASSVTSGRETQYF. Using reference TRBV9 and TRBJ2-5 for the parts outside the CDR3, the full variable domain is DSGVTQTPKHLITATGQRVTLRCSPRSGDLSVYWYQQSLDQGLQFLIQYYNGEERAKGNILERFSAQQFPDLHSELNLSSLELGDSALYFCASSVTSGRETQYFGPGTRLLVL.

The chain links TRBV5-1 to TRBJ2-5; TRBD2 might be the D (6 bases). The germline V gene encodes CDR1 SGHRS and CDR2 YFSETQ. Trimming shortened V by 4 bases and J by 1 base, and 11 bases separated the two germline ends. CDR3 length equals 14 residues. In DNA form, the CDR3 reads TGCGCCAGCAGCGCCACTAGCCTCCAAGAGACCCAGTACTTC. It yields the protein CASSATSLQETQYF. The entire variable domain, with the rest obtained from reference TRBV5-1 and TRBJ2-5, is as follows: KAGVTQTPRYLIKTRGQQVTLSCSPISGHRSVSWYQQTPGQGLQFLFEYFSETQRNKGNFPGRFSGRQFSNSRSEMNVSTLELGDSALYLCASSATSLQETQYFGPGTRLLVL.

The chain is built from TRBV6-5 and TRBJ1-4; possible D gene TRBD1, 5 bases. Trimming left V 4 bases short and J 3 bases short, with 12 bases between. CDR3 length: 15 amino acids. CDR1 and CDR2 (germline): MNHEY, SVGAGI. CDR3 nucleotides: TGTGCCAGCAGTTCCTTCGGGGCGCCTAATGAAAAACTGTTTTTT. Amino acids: CASSSFGAPNEKLFF.